This T cell receptor (beta chain) emerged from a study of blood T cell repertoires in COVID-19. Method: immunoSEQ multiplex PCR; TCRdb's copy keeps in-frame clones and lacks some. The sample carries around 83,000 clones, roughly 90% recorded once. The V gene's germline CDR1 is LNHNV and CDR2 YYDKDF (reference sequence). V lost 1 base to trimming and J lost 4 bases, with 16 bases between them. The CDR3 loop spans 16 amino acids. Sample: peripheral blood. The TCR originated in a man over 45 with active or convalescent COVID-19. The chain recombines TRBV15 with TRBJ1-2; D may be TRBD1 (6 bases). The CDR3 region has the DNA TGTGCCACCAGCAGAGGCCAAAGGGGGACGATCTATGGCTACACCTTC. This sequence encodes CATSRGQRGTIYGYTF. Full variable domain (rest looked up from reference TRBV15 and TRBJ1-2): DAMVIQNPRYQVTQFGKPVTLSCSQTLNHNVMYWYQQKSSQAPKLLFHYYDKDFNNEADTPDNFQSRRPNTSFCFLDIRSPGLGDTAMYLCATSRGQRGTIYGYTFGSGTRLTVV.